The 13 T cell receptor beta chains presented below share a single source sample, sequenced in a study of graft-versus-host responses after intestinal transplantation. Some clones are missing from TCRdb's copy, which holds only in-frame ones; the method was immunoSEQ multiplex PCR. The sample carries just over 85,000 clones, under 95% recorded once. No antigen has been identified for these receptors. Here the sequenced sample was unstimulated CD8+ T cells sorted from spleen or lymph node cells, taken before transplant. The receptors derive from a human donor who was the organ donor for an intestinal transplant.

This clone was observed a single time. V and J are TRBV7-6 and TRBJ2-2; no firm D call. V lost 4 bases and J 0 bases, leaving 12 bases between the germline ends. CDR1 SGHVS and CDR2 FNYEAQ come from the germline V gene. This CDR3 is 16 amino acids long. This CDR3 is CASSYLDLTNTGELFF. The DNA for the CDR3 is TGTGCCAGCAGCTATCTAGACCTTACGAACACCGGGGAGCTGTTTTTT.

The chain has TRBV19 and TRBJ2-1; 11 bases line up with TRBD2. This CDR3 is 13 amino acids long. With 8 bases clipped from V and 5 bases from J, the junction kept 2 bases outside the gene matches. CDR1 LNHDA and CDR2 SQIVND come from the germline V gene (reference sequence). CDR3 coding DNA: TGTGCCAGTGCTAGCGGGGGGCACAATGAGCAGTTCTTC. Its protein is CASASGGHNEQFF.

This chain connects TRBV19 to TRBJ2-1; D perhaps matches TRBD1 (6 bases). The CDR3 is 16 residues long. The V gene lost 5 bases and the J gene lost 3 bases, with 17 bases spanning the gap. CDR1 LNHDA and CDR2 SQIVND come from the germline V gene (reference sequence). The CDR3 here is CASSAPQGTGYNEQFF. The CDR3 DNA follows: TGTGCCAGTAGTGCCCCACAGGGTACGGGCTACAATGAGCAGTTCTTC.

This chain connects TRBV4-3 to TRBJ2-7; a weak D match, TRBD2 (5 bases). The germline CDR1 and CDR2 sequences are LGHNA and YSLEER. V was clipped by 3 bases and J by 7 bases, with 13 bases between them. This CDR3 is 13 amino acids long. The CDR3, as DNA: TGCGCCAGCAGCCAGGTAGGACTCCCTGAGCAGTACTTC. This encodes CASSQVGLPEQYF.

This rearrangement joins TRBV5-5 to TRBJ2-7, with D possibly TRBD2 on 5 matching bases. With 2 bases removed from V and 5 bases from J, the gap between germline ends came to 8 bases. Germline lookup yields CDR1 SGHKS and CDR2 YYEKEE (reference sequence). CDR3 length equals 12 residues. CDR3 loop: CASSLLVHEQYF. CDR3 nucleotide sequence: TGTGCCAGCAGCTTACTAGTCCACGAGCAGTACTTC.

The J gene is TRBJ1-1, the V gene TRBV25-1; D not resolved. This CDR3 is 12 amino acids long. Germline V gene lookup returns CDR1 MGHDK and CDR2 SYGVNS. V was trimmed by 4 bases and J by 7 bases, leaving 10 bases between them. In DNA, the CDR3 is TGTGCCAGCAGTGGCCCGGGAGTTGAAGCTTTCTTT. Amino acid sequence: CASSGPGVEAFF.

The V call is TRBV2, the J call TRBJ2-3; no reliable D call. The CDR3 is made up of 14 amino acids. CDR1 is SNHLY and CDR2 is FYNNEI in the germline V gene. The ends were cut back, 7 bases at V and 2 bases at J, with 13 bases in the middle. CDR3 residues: CASTWRPLTDTQYF. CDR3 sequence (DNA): TGTGCCAGCACCTGGCGGCCCCTCACAGATACGCAGTATTTT.

DNA of the CDR3: TGTGCCAGCAGCTTAAGAGGGCGCCAAGAGACCCAGTACTTC. As protein: CASSLRGRQETQYF. The chain couples TRBV7-9 to TRBJ2-5, with a weak D call TRBD2 (5 bases). This CDR3 contains 14 residues. Between the trimmed V and J ends, which lost 2 bases and 1 base, there was a span of 8 bases. Germline CDR1 and CDR2: SEHNR and FQNEAQ (reference sequence).

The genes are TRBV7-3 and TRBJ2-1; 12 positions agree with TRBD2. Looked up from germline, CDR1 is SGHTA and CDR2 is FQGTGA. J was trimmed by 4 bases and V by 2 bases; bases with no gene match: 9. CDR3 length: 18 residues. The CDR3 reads CASSLPASGGAGYNEQFF. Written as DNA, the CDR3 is TGTGCCAGCAGCTTACCGGCTAGCGGGGGGGCTGGTTACAATGAGCAGTTCTTC.

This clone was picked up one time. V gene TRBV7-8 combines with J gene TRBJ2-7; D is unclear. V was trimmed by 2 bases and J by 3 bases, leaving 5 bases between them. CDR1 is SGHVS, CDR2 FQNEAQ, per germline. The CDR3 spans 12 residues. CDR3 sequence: CASSLPGYEQYF. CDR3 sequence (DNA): TGTGCCAGCAGCTTACCGGGCTACGAGCAGTACTTC.

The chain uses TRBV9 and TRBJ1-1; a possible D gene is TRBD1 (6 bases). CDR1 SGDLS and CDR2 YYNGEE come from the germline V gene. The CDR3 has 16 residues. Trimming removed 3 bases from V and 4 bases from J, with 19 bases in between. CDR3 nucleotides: TGTGCCAGCAGCGCGCTTCAGGGACCAGGGGTCACTGAAGCTTTCTTT. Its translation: CASSALQGPGVTEAFF.

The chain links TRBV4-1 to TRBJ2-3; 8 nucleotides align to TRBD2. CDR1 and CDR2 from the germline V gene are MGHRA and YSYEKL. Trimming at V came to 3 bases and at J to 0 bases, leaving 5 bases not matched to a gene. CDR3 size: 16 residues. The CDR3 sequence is CASSHREGLSTDTQYF. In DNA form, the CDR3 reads TGCGCCAGCAGCCACCGGGAGGGACTTAGCACAGATACGCAGTATTTT.

For the CDR3, the DNA is TGTGCCAGCGCGGAGGTCACTGACAATGAGCAGTTCTTC. It is translated as CASAEVTDNEQFF. The chain links TRBV2 to TRBJ2-1; D perhaps matches TRBD2 (5 bases). V lost 8 bases to trimming and J lost 5 bases, with 13 bases between them. The CDR3 is made up of 13 amino acids. Germline lookup yields CDR1 SNHLY and CDR2 FYNNEI.